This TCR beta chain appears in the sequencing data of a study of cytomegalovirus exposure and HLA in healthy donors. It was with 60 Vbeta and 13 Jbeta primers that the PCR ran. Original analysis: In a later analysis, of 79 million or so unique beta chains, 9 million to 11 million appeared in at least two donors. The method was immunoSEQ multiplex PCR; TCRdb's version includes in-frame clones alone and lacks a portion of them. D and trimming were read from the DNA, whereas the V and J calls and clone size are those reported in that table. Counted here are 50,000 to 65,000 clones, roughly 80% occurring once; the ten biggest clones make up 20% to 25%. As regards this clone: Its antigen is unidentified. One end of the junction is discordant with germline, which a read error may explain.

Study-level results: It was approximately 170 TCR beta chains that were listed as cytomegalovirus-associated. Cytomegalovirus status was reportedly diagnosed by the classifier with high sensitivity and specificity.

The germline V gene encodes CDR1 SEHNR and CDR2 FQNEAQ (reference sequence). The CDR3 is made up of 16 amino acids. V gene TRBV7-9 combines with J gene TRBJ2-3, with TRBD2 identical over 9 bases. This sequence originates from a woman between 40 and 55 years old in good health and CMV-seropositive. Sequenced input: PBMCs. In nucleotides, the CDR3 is TGTTCCAGCAGCTTAGGTTCTAGCGGGGGCACAGATACGCAGTATTTT. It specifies CSSSLGSSGGTDTQYF.